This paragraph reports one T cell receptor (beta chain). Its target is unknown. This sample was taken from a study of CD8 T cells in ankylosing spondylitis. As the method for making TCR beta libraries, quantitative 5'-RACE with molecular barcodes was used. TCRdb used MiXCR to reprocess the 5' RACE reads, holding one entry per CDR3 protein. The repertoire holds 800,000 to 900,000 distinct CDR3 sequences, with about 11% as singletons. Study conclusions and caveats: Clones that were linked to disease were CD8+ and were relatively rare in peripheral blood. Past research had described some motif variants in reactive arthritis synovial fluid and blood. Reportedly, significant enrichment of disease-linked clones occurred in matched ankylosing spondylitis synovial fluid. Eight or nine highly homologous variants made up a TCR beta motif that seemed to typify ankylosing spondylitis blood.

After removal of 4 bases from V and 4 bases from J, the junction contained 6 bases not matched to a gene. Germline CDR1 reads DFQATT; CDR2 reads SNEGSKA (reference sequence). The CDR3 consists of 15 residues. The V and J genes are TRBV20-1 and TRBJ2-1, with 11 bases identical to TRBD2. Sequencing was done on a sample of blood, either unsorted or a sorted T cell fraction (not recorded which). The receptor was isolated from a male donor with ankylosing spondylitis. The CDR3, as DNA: TGCAGTGCTACCCCCCGACTAGCGGGGTACAATGAGCAGTTCTTC. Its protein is CSATPRLAGYNEQFF.